A selection of T cell receptor beta chains follows, all from one sample in a study of vaccination and CD4 T cells after COVID-19. One entry per CDR3 protein results from TCRdb running MiXCR on the PCR reads. Seen here are about 16,000 distinct CDR3 sequences, about half observed once, and the top ten hold about a sixth. These receptors are not linked to any known antigen. Sequencing used CD4+ T cells from blood, cultured in vitro, obtained about 7 months after SARS-CoV-2 vaccination. The receptors were sampled from a human donor who had recovered from COVID-19. Each CDR3 is given with its conserved first and last residue. A D gene is named only where the DNA matches it firmly. Size is omitted from some rows. Given values are once, few, many or a class for expanded clones.

D: TRBD2
J: TRBJ2-3
size: NA
V: TRBV27
DNA: TGTGCCAGCAGTTCGCGGGGGACAGATACGCAGTATTTT
CDR3: CASSSRGTDTQYF

D: NA
J: TRBJ2-3
size: NA
V: TRBV6-2/TRBV6-3
DNA: TGTGCCAGCAGTTACTCTATCACTGGCGATACGCAGTATTTT
CDR3: CASSYSITGDTQYF

D: TRBD2
J: TRBJ2-1
size: NA
V: TRBV27
DNA: TGTGCCAGCAGTCCGACGACTAGCGGGAGGGTGCACAATGAGCAGTTCTTC
CDR3: CASSPTTSGRVHNEQFF

D: NA
J: TRBJ1-5
size: NA
V: TRBV7-2
DNA: TGTGCCAGCAGCTTAGGGACGGACGGGCAGCCCCAGCATTTT
CDR3: CASSLGTDGQPQHF

D: NA
J: TRBJ2-5
size: NA
V: TRBV7-3
DNA: TGTGCCAGCAGCTTAAGTAGTTCTGCTAAATTAGAGACCCAGTACTTC
CDR3: CASSLSSSAKLETQYF

D: NA
J: TRBJ1-2
size: few
V: TRBV19
DNA: TGTGCCAGTAGTATCCTAGAACAGCAGAACTATGGCTACACCTTC
CDR3: CASSILEQQNYGYTF

D: TRBD2
J: TRBJ2-5
size: NA
V: TRBV10-3
DNA: TGTGCCATAGGGAGGGGACTAGCGGGGTCAGAGGAGACCCAGTACTTC
CDR3: CAIGRGLAGSEETQYF

D: NA
J: TRBJ1-1
size: NA
V: TRBV20-1
DNA: TGCAGTGCTAGAATTGACTCTGACACTGAAGCTTTCTTT
CDR3: CSARIDSDTEAFF

D: TRBD2
J: TRBJ2-5
size: NA
V: TRBV5-1
DNA: TGCGCCAGCAGCTCCGGACTAGCGGGGGGGCCGGGGGAGACCCAGTACTTC
CDR3: CASSSGLAGGPGETQYF

D: NA
J: TRBJ2-7
size: large
V: TRBV6-5
DNA: TGTGCCAGCAGTTACTCGTTGATCTACGAGCAGTACTTC
CDR3: CASSYSLIYEQYF

D: TRBD2
J: TRBJ2-5
size: NA
V: TRBV7-2
DNA: TGTGCCAGCAGCAGAGGAGGGGCCGGGAGGGGAGAGACCCAGTACTTC
CDR3: CASSRGGAGRGETQYF

D: NA
J: TRBJ2-3
size: medium-sized
V: TRBV27
DNA: TGTGCCAGCAGTTATGGGCTATTAGGCACAGATACGCAGTATTTT
CDR3: CASSYGLLGTDTQYF

D: TRBD1
J: TRBJ1-6
size: NA
V: TRBV6-4
DNA: TGTGCCCCCTGGACAGGGGTCAATTCACCCCTCCACTTT
CDR3: CAPWTGVNSPLHF

D: NA
J: TRBJ2-1
size: NA
V: TRBV7-3
DNA: TGTGCCAGCAGCACATACCCCGGACAGACGAGCTCCTACAATGAGCAGTTCTTC
CDR3: CASSTYPGQTSSYNEQFF

D: TRBD1
J: TRBJ1-2
size: NA
V: TRBV20-1
DNA: TGCAGTGCTAGAAAAGGGACAGAGCTTTCGGGCTACACCTTC
CDR3: CSARKGTELSGYTF

D: NA
J: TRBJ2-3
size: large
V: TRBV2
DNA: TGTGCCAGCAGTGGAACGCGGGGCACAGATACGCAGTATTTT
CDR3: CASSGTRGTDTQYF

D: NA
J: TRBJ2-1
size: NA
V: TRBV10-3
DNA: TGTGCCATCAATACCGGGACATACAATGAGCAGTTCTTC
CDR3: CAINTGTYNEQFF

D: NA
J: TRBJ2-5
size: NA
V: TRBV7-2
DNA: TGTGCCAGCAGCCCGGGCCTTCCTGCGACCCAGTACTTC
CDR3: CASSPGLPATQYF

D: TRBD2
J: TRBJ2-3
size: few
V: TRBV20-1
DNA: TGCAGTGCTTATCCCAGCGGGGGGCACGCAGATACGCAGTATTTT
CDR3: CSAYPSGGHADTQYF

D: TRBD1
J: TRBJ1-5
size: NA
V: TRBV6-2/TRBV6-3
DNA: TGTGCCAGCCTACAGGGGGCGCGTCAGCCCCAGCATTTT
CDR3: CASLQGARQPQHF

D: NA
J: TRBJ2-5
size: NA
V: TRBV27
DNA: TGTGCCAGCAGTCCCCAAGGGGGTATAGAGACCCAGTACTTC
CDR3: CASSPQGGIETQYF

D: NA
J: TRBJ1-2
size: NA
V: TRBV19
DNA: TGTGCCAGTAGTATCTGGGGGACCAACTATGGCTACACCTTC
CDR3: CASSIWGTNYGYTF

D: NA
J: TRBJ2-5
size: few
V: TRBV27
DNA: TGTGCCAGCAGTTTATTCGGGGGCAGAGGCGGCCAAGAGACCCAGTACTTC
CDR3: CASSLFGGRGGQETQYF

D: NA
J: TRBJ1-1
size: once
V: TRBV6-5
DNA: TGTGCCAGCAGTTACTCCCTCGGCTCTCCAGCTTTCTTT
CDR3: CASSYSLGSPAFF